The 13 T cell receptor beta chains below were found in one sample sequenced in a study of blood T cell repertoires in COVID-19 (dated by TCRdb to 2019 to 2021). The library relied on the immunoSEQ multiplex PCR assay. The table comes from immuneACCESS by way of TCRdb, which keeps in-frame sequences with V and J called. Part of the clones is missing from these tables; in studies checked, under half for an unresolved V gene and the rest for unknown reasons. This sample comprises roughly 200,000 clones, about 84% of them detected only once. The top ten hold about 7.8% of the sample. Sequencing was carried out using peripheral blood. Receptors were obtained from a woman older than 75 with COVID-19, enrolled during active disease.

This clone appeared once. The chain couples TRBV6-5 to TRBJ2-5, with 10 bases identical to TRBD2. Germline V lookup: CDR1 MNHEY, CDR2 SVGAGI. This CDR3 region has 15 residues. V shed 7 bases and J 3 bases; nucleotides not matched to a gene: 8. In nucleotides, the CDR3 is TGTGCCAGCAAGACTCTAGCGGGGGCAAAAGAGACCCAGTACTTC. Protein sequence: CASKTLAGAKETQYF.

CDR3 DNA: TGTGCCAGCAGTCAACAGGGATCTCGCACTGAAGCTTTCTTT. This encodes CASSQQGSRTEAFF. The gene calls are TRBV27 and TRBJ1-1; D possibly corresponds to TRBD1 (6 bases). The CDR3 is 14 amino acids. In germline, CDR1 is MNHEY, CDR2 SMNVEV (reference sequence). V gave up 5 bases and J gave up 4 bases, with 14 bases separating them.

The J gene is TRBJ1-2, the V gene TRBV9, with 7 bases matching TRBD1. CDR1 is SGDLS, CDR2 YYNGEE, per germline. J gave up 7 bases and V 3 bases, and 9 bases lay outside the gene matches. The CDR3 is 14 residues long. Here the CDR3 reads CASSATTGLGGYTF. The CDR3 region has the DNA TGTGCCAGCAGCGCTACGACAGGGTTGGGTGGCTACACCTTC.

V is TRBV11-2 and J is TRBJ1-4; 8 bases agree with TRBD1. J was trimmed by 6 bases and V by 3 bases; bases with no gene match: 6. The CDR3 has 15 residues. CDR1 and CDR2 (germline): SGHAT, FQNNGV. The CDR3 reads CASSLSQGGYEKLFF. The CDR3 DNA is TGTGCCAGCAGCTTGTCACAGGGGGGATATGAAAAACTGTTTTTT.

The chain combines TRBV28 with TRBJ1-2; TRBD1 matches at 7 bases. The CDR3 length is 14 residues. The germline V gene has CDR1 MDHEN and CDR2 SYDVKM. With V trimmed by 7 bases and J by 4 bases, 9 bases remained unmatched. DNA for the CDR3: TGTGCCAGCACAGGGGGGCTAGAAGGCTATGGCTACACCTTC. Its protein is CASTGGLEGYGYTF.

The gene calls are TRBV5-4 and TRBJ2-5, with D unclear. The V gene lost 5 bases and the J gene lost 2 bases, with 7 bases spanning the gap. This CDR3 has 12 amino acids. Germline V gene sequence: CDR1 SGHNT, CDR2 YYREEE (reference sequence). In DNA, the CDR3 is TGTGCCAGCAGAGGAGTTCAAGAGACCCAGTACTTC. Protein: CASRGVQETQYF.

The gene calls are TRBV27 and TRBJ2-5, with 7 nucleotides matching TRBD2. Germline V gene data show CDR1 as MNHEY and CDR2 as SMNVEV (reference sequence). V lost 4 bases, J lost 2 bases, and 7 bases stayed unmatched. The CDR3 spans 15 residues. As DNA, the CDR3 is TGTGCCAGCAGTTCCGGGGGGAGGGCACAAGAGACCCAGTACTTC. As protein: CASSSGGRAQETQYF.

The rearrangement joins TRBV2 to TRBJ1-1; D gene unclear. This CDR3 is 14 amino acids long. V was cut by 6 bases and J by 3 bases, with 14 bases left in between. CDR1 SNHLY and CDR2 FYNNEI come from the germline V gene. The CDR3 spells CASRLSVLYTEAFF. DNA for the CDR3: TGTGCCAGCAGACTCTCCGTCCTCTACACTGAAGCTTTCTTT.

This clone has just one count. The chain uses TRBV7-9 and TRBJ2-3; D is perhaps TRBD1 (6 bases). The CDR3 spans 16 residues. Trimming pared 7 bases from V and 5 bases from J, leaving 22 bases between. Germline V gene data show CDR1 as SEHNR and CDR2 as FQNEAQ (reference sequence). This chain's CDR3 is CASIPTGIPSLDTQYF. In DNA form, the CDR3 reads TGTGCCAGCATACCGACAGGAATCCCTTCCCTAGATACGCAGTATTTT.

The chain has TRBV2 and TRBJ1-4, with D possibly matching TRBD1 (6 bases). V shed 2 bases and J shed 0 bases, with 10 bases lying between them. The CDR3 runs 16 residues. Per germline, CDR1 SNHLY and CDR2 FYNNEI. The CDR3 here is CASSERGQATNEKLFF. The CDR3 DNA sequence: TGTGCCAGCAGTGAAAGGGGACAAGCAACTAATGAAAAACTGTTTTTT.

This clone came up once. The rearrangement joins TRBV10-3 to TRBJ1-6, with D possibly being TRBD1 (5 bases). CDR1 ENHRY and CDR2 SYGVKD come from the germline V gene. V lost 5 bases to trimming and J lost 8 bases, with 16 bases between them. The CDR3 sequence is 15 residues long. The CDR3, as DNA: TGTGCCATCAGTTCCTCGGGAGGGGCGGATTCACCCCTCCACTTT. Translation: CAISSSGGADSPLHF.

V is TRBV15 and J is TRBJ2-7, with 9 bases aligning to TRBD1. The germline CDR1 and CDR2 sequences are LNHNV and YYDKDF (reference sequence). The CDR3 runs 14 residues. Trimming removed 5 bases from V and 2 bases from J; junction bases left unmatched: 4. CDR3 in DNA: TGTGCCACCAGCGGAAACAGGGGGCCCTACGAGCAGTACTTC. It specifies CATSGNRGPYEQYF.

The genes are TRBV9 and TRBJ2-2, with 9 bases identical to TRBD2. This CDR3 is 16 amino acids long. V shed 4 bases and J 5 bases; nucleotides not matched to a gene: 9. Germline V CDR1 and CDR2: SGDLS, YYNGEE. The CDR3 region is CASSPISGRGTGELFF. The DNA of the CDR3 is TGTGCCAGCAGCCCCATTAGCGGGAGAGGTACCGGGGAGCTGTTTTTT.